The present T cell receptor (beta chain) was sequenced within a study of blood T cell repertoires in COVID-19. This clone was seen just once. The CDR3 loop spans 14 amino acids. CDR1 and CDR2 (germline): GTSNPN, SVGIG (reference sequence). Germline trimming cut 8 bases from V and 4 bases from J; bases unmatched to any gene: 10. The table came from immunoSEQ multiplex PCR; TCRdb's copy has only in-frame clones and leaves some out. The repertoire holds roughly 320,000 clones, with about nine tenths as singletons. The sequenced sample consisted of peripheral blood. This receptor was taken from a woman aged 25-40 years with COVID-19, enrolled during active disease. The chain employs TRBV30 and TRBJ1-2, with 10 positions matching TRBD1. As DNA, the CDR3 is TGTGCCCGGGACAGGGGACTTTCGAGCTATGGCTACACCTTC. As protein: CARDRGLSSYGYTF.